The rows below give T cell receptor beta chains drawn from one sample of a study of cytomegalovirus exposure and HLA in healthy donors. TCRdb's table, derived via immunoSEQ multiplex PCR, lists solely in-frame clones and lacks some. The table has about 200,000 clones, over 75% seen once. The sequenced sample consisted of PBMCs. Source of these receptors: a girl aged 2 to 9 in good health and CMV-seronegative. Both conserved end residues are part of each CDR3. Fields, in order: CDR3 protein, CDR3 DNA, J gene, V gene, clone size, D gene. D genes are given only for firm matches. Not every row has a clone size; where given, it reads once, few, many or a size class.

CDR3 protein: CASSPSHGELFF
CDR3 DNA: TGTGCCAGTAGCCCTAGCCACGGGGAGCTGTTTTTT
J gene: TRBJ2-2
V gene: TRBV19
clone size: -
D gene: -

CDR3 protein: CASSQPTRGRWGYTF
CDR3 DNA: TGCGCCAGCAGCCAACCGACCAGGGGGCGGTGGGGCTACACCTTC
J gene: TRBJ1-2
V gene: TRBV4-1
clone size: -
D gene: TRBD1

CDR3 protein: CASSPRGLAGFNYEQYF
CDR3 DNA: TGTGCCAGCAGCCCCCGCGGACTAGCGGGGTTTAACTACGAGCAGTACTTC
J gene: TRBJ2-7
V gene: TRBV13
clone size: -
D gene: TRBD2

CDR3 protein: CASSSVDTQYF
CDR3 DNA: TGTGCCAGCAGCTCAGTGGATACGCAGTATTTT
J gene: TRBJ2-3
V gene: TRBV5-6
clone size: -
D gene: -

CDR3 protein: CASSSGQDRPKETQYF
CDR3 DNA: TGTGCCAGCAGCTCCGGACAGGATCGCCCCAAAGAGACCCAGTACTTC
J gene: TRBJ2-5
V gene: TRBV7-9
clone size: -
D gene: TRBD1

CDR3 protein: CASSLDLVRTQYF
CDR3 DNA: TGTGCCAGCAGCTTAGACCTCGTGAGGACCCAGTACTTC
J gene: TRBJ2-5
V gene: TRBV7-9
clone size: -
D gene: -

CDR3 protein: CASSPTSGRNTGELFF
CDR3 DNA: TGCGCCAGCAGCCCCACTAGCGGGAGGAACACCGGGGAGCTGTTTTTT
J gene: TRBJ2-2
V gene: TRBV4-1
clone size: -
D gene: TRBD2

CDR3 protein: CASTKQTRDRGTKETQYF
CDR3 DNA: TGTGCCAGCACCAAACAGACCCGGGACAGGGGGACCAAAGAGACCCAGTACTTC
J gene: TRBJ2-5
V gene: TRBV7-9
clone size: -
D gene: TRBD1

CDR3 protein: CASSPPAGEQYF
CDR3 DNA: TGCGCCAGCAGCCCTCCAGCGGGCGAGCAGTACTTC
J gene: TRBJ2-7
V gene: TRBV4-1
clone size: -
D gene: -

CDR3 protein: CASSLVYRYLSYEQYF
CDR3 DNA: TGTGCCAGCAGCTTGGTGTACAGGTATCTATCCTACGAGCAGTACTTC
J gene: TRBJ2-7
V gene: TRBV5-5
clone size: -
D gene: -

CDR3 protein: CASSLTQGPHGAFF
CDR3 DNA: TGTGCCAGCAGCCTCACCCAGGGGCCCCATGGGGCTTTCTTT
J gene: TRBJ1-1
V gene: TRBV11-1
clone size: -
D gene: -

CDR3 protein: CASSWEQGGEKQYF
CDR3 DNA: TGCGCCAGCAGCTGGGAACAGGGGGGAGAGAAGCAGTACTTC
J gene: TRBJ2-7
V gene: TRBV5-1
clone size: -
D gene: TRBD1

CDR3 protein: CASGLRRGLARTDTQYF
CDR3 DNA: TGTGCTAGTGGTTTGAGGCGGGGGTTAGCCCGCACAGATACGCAGTATTTT
J gene: TRBJ2-3
V gene: TRBV12-5
clone size: -
D gene: TRBD2

CDR3 protein: CASRGYNEQFF
CDR3 DNA: TGTGCAAGCCGGGGGTACAATGAGCAGTTCTTC
J gene: TRBJ2-1
V gene: TRBV6-1
clone size: -
D gene: -

CDR3 protein: CASSSFRGTDPSTDTQYF
CDR3 DNA: TGCGCCAGCAGTTCCTTTAGGGGGACAGACCCTAGCACAGATACGCAGTATTTT
J gene: TRBJ2-3
V gene: TRBV10-1
clone size: -
D gene: TRBD1

CDR3 protein: CASSLEGGETQYF
CDR3 DNA: TGTGCCAGCAGCTTGGAGGGAGGGGAGACCCAGTACTTC
J gene: TRBJ2-5
V gene: TRBV5-4
clone size: -
D gene: TRBD2

CDR3 protein: CASSWGQRESEQFF
CDR3 DNA: TGTGCCAGCAGCTGGGGCCAACGAGAGAGTGAGCAGTTCTTC
J gene: TRBJ2-1
V gene: TRBV5-6
clone size: -
D gene: -

CDR3 protein: CASSEGAGGAFF
CDR3 DNA: TGTGCCAGCAGTGAAGGCGCCGGTGGAGCTTTCTTT
J gene: TRBJ1-1
V gene: TRBV2
clone size: -
D gene: -

CDR3 protein: CASSLGGWTGVTYEQYF
CDR3 DNA: TGTGCCAGCAGCTTGGGGGGCTGGACAGGGGTAACGTACGAGCAGTACTTC
J gene: TRBJ2-7
V gene: TRBV5-6
clone size: -
D gene: TRBD1

CDR3 protein: CASSLAPGQGMGYTF
CDR3 DNA: TGCGCCAGCAGCTTGGCCCCGGGACAGGGTATGGGCTACACCTTC
J gene: TRBJ1-2
V gene: TRBV5-1
clone size: -
D gene: TRBD1

CDR3 protein: CASSTMTAYSNQPQHF
CDR3 DNA: TGTGCCAGTAGTACAATGACAGCTTATAGCAATCAGCCCCAGCATTTT
J gene: TRBJ1-5
V gene: TRBV19
clone size: -
D gene: -

CDR3 protein: CASILLVSMNTEAFF
CDR3 DNA: TGTGCCAGCATCCTCTTAGTTAGCATGAACACTGAAGCTTTCTTT
J gene: TRBJ1-1
V gene: TRBV2
clone size: -
D gene: -

CDR3 protein: CASSPVGGLTDTQYF
CDR3 DNA: TGCGCCAGCAGCCCGGTAGGGGGTCTCACAGATACGCAGTATTTT
J gene: TRBJ2-3
V gene: TRBV5-1
clone size: -
D gene: -

CDR3 protein: CASSPDARGGYEQYF
CDR3 DNA: TGTGCCAGTAGTCCAGATGCGAGGGGAGGATACGAGCAGTACTTC
J gene: TRBJ2-7
V gene: TRBV19
clone size: -
D gene: -

CDR3 protein: CASSLIRGPNSYNEQFF
CDR3 DNA: TGTGCCAGCAGCTTAATAAGGGGTCCGAACTCCTACAATGAGCAGTTCTTC
J gene: TRBJ2-1
V gene: TRBV5-6
clone size: once
D gene: -

CDR3 protein: CASSVKPGDGYTF
CDR3 DNA: TGTGCCAGCAGCGTAAAGCCAGGGGACGGCTACACCTTC
J gene: TRBJ1-2
V gene: TRBV9
clone size: -
D gene: -

CDR3 protein: CASGPSSGGVRNEQFF
CDR3 DNA: TGTGCTAGTGGCCCGTCAAGCGGGGGGGTACGGAATGAGCAGTTCTTC
J gene: TRBJ2-1
V gene: TRBV12-5
clone size: -
D gene: TRBD2

CDR3 protein: CASSFSGAISDTQYF
CDR3 DNA: TGCGCCAGCAGCTTTAGCGGGGCGATATCTGATACGCAGTATTTT
J gene: TRBJ2-3
V gene: TRBV5-1
clone size: -
D gene: TRBD2

CDR3 protein: CASSLFGTVYNEQFF
CDR3 DNA: TGTGCCAGCAGTTTATTTGGGACAGTATACAATGAGCAGTTCTTC
J gene: TRBJ2-1
V gene: TRBV27
clone size: -
D gene: TRBD1

CDR3 protein: CASSVGGGVGDTEAFF
CDR3 DNA: TGTGCCAGCAGCGTAGGAGGGGGCGTTGGGGACACTGAAGCTTTCTTT
J gene: TRBJ1-1
V gene: TRBV9
clone size: -
D gene: TRBD1

CDR3 protein: CASSLGANTEAFF
CDR3 DNA: TGTGCCAGCAGCTTGGGCGCGAACACTGAAGCTTTCTTT
J gene: TRBJ1-1
V gene: TRBV5-5
clone size: -
D gene: -

CDR3 protein: CASGSDSYYGYTF
CDR3 DNA: TGTGCTAGTGGTTCGGACAGTTACTATGGCTACACCTTC
J gene: TRBJ1-2
V gene: TRBV12-5
clone size: -
D gene: -

CDR3 protein: CASSVTGNTEAFF
CDR3 DNA: TGTGCCAGCAGCGTGACGGGGAACACTGAAGCTTTCTTT
J gene: TRBJ1-1
V gene: TRBV25-1
clone size: -
D gene: -

CDR3 protein: CASSPASGGGETQYF
CDR3 DNA: TGTGCCAGCTCACCGGCTAGCGGAGGGGGAGAGACCCAGTACTTC
J gene: TRBJ2-5
V gene: TRBV18
clone size: -
D gene: -

CDR3 protein: CASSVRAGVGTDTQYF
CDR3 DNA: TGTGCCAGCAGCGTACGGGCGGGAGTGGGCACAGATACGCAGTATTTT
J gene: TRBJ2-3
V gene: TRBV9
clone size: -
D gene: TRBD2

CDR3 protein: CASKRVGNTEAFF
CDR3 DNA: TGTGCCAGCAAGAGGGTAGGGAACACTGAAGCTTTCTTT
J gene: TRBJ1-1
V gene: TRBV27
clone size: -
D gene: -

CDR3 protein: CASSASTGIGVYNSPLHF
CDR3 DNA: TGTGCCAGCAGCGCCTCTACAGGGATAGGGGTCTATAATTCACCCCTCCACTTT
J gene: TRBJ1-6
V gene: TRBV9
clone size: -
D gene: -

CDR3 protein: CASSKRLAGGHTDTQYF
CDR3 DNA: TGTGCCAGCAGTAAACGACTAGCGGGGGGGCACACAGATACGCAGTATTTT
J gene: TRBJ2-3
V gene: TRBV9
clone size: few
D gene: TRBD2

CDR3 protein: CASSDSDDPGNTIYF
CDR3 DNA: TGTGCCAGCAGTGACAGCGATGACCCCGGAAACACCATATATTTT
J gene: TRBJ1-3
V gene: TRBV6-6
clone size: -
D gene: -